This T cell receptor beta chain was obtained from a study of cytomegalovirus exposure and HLA in healthy donors. On the study more broadly: Earlier work reported approximately 100 million unique TCR beta sequences from 180 million or so T cells.

The PCR was carried out with 60 Vbeta primers and 13 Jbeta primers. Clones were sequenced by immunoSEQ multiplex PCR, and TCRdb holds only the in-frame ones, with some missing. The sample lists more than 90,000 clones; roughly 70% were seen once. Those who donated were healthy bone marrow donors. V lost 6 bases, J lost 2 bases, and 14 bases lay in between. CDR3 length: 15 residues. Germline V gene sequence: CDR1 SNHLY, CDR2 FYNNEI. There are a few counts of this clone. This rearrangement joins TRBV2 to TRBJ1-5, with D possibly being TRBD1 (6 bases). The sample taken for sequencing was PBMCs. The receptor was derived from a woman under 40 in good health and CMV-seronegative. CDR3 region: CASRTGNLGNQPQHF. CDR3 sequence (DNA): TGTGCCAGCAGAACAGGGAACCTCGGCAATCAGCCCCAGCATTTT.